This note documents a single T cell receptor (beta chain) sequence. This sample was taken from a study of blood T cell repertoires in COVID-19. As for the study in general: Whether acute or convalescent, the COVID-19 samples came from the United States, Italy and Spain.

The J segment lost 7 bases and the V segment lost 5 bases, leaving 2 bases of the junction unmatched. The CDR3 runs 12 residues. The V gene's germline CDR1 is GTSNPN and CDR2 SVGIG (reference sequence). TCRdb's table, derived via immunoSEQ multiplex PCR, lists solely in-frame clones and lacks some. The profile covers about 200,000 clones, with 88% appearing a single time and 3.5% to 4.5% taken by the ten largest. The clonotype comes from a human donor in a cohort sampled during active COVID-19. The sequenced material came from peripheral blood. V usage is TRBV30 and J usage is TRBJ1-3; 10 bases match TRBD1. The CDR3 DNA follows: TGTGCCTGGGGACAGGGGGTCAACACCATATATTTT. It codes for CAWGQGVNTIYF.